This TCR beta chain was recovered during a study of blood T cell repertoires in COVID-19. Background on the study: Sites across the United States, Italy and Spain contributed samples from acute and convalescent COVID-19.

Original processing notes: From reference gene primer amplification, estimates of nucleated cell counts were derived. The data were produced by immunoSEQ multiplex PCR, yet TCRdb's version contains in-frame clones alone and is incomplete. Clonal size and the V and J genes are those of that table, whereas D and trimming came from the DNA. The sample consists of about 190,000 clones, around nine tenths of them appearing once. The receptor was isolated from a woman aged 40 to 55 who had recovered from COVID-19. Sequencing input: peripheral blood.

CDR3 sequence (DNA): TGCAGCGTTGAAGATAGGATTATCGCAGGGGGCGCTTATGGCTACACCTTC. Its protein product is CSVEDRIIAGGAYGYTF. V gene TRBV29-1 combines with J gene TRBJ1-2; 8 bases line up with TRBD1. The CDR3 extends over 17 amino acids. The J segment lost 5 bases and the V segment lost 0 bases, leaving 14 bases of the junction unmatched. Germline values: CDR1 SQVTM, CDR2 ANQGSEA. Full variable domain (remainder filled in from reference TRBV29-1 and TRBJ1-2): SAVISQKPSRDICQRGTSLTIQCQVDSQVTMMFWYRQQPGQSLTLIATANQGSEATYESGFVIDKFPISRPNLTFSTLTVSNMSPEDSSIYLCSVEDRIIAGGAYGYTFGSGTRLTVV.